This TCR beta chain was profiled in a study of T cells in Graves' hyperthyroidism and ophthalmopathy. TCR beta CDR3 regions were amplified from RNA transcripts. HTBI primers drove first-round RT-PCR of the TCR CDR3. MiXCR, run by TCRdb on the multiplex PCR reads, gives a single entry per CDR3 protein. The table lists roughly 380,000 distinct CDR3 sequences, around 14% of them singletons. This CDR3 comprises 14 residues. V was pared by 2 bases and J by 7 bases, with 14 bases between. Germline V gene sequence: CDR1 MNHEY, CDR2 SMNVEV (reference sequence). Sequencing input: blood. The chain links TRBV27 to TRBJ2-5; no definite D call. This sequence was found in a woman between 55 and 75 years old with Graves' hyperthyroidism. The CDR3 DNA reads as TGTGCCAGCAGTTTAACCCTCGCGGTGGGGACCCAGTACTTC. Protein: CASSLTLAVGTQYF.